This TCR beta chain was captured by sequencing in a study of blood T cell repertoires in COVID-19 (TCRdb year 2020). With regard to the full study: Samples covering the acute and convalescent phases of COVID-19 were provided by collaborators in the United States, Italy and Spain. The sample metadata nearly always contained a de-identified subject ID, COVID-19 status, age in years and sex. The samples were drawn from the first 160 participants of the ongoing ImmuneRACE study and from over 950 subjects provided by 6 global collaborators. The repertoires were released in a freely available public database meant as a resource for research on the immune response to SARS-CoV-2. Where available, HLA class I and class II types were obtained from metadata supplied by the sample provider rather than from assay-based typing. The material from the prospective study consisted of cDNA or gDNA derived from T cells, B-cell-depleted T cells, or PBMCs. The dataset comprised deeply sampled blood TCRbeta repertoires from subjects exposed to, actively infected with, or recovered from COVID-19.

The germline ends are 7 bases apart after V is trimmed by 3 bases and J by 4 bases. The CDR3 holds 13 amino acids from the cysteine to the phenylalanine. The retained sequence is limited to the CDR3, 39 bases, with the frame set at the first base. A remark on this clone: Its binding antigen is unknown. The sample holds no much larger clone one base away, and base qualities are not on file.

Study-level results and caveats: Clinical and demographic metadata were provided uncurated, with the amount varying by source and participant.

Whole blood was collected in K2EDTA tubes by collaborating institutions according to the institutions' own protocols. For TCRbeta analysis, collaborators shipped samples in one of three forms: frozen whole blood, isolated PBMCs, or DNA extracted from either of those sample types. TCRbeta CDR3 regions were amplified from genomic DNA by means of the immunoSEQ Assay, a bias-controlled multiplex PCR. The study's own analysis went as follows. The number of nucleated cells in each sample was estimated from the amplification of reference gene primers within the assay. To quantify the absolute abundance of each unique TCRbeta CDR3 rearrangement, sequence reads were collapsed and filtered. Productive Simpson clonality was computed per sample as the square root of Simpson's diversity index over productive rearrangements. This immuneACCESS table, as held by TCRdb, lists in-frame sequences with V and J called but not all clones. Of the missing ones, under half trace to an unresolved V gene in checked studies; the others have no known cause. The DNA gave D and trimming, while V, J and clone size come from that table. For this sample there are about 92,000 clones; 80% to 85% appear just once. Approximately 16% of the sample is taken by the ten largest.

The chain is assembled from TRBV12-3 or TRBV12-4 and TRBJ2-1, with the D gene uncertain. Sequencing was carried out using peripheral blood. The clonotype comes from a woman older than 75 with active or convalescent COVID-19. CDR3 reads: CASSFNGYNEQFF. The nucleotide sequence is TGTGCCAGCAGTTTTAACGGGTACAATGAGCAGTTCTTC.